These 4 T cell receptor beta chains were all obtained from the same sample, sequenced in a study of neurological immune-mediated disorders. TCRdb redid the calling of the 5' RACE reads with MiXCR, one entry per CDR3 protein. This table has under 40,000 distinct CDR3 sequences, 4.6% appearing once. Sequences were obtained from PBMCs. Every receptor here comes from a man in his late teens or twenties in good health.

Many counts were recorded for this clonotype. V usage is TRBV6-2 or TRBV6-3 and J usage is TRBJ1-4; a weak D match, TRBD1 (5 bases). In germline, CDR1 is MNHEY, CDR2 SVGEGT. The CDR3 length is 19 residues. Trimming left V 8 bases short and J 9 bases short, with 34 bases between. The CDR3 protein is CASSAITSFGPEGLKKLFF. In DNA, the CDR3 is TGTGCCAGCTCAGCTATAACTAGCTTCGGCCCGGAGGGGTTGAAAAAACTGTTTTTT.

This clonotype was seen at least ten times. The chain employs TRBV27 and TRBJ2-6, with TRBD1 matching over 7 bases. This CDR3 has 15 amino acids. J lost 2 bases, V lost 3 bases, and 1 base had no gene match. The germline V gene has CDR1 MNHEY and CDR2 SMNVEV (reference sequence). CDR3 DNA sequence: TGTGCCAGCAGTTTCGGACAGGCTGGGGCCAACGTCCTGACTTTC. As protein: CASSFGQAGANVLTF.

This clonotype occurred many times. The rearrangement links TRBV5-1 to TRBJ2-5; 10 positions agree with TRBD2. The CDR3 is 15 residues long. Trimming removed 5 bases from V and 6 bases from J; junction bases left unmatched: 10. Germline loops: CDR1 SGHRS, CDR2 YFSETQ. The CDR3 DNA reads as TGCGCCAGCAGACTCGCCGGGACTAGCGATCAGACCCAGTACTTC. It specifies CASRLAGTSDQTQYF. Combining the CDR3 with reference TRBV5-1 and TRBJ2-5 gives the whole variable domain KAGVTQTPRYLIKTRGQQVTLSCSPISGHRSVSWYQQTPGQGLQFLFEYFSETQRNKGNFPGRFSGRQFSNSRSEMNVSTLELGDSALYLCASRLAGTSDQTQYFGPGTRLLVL.

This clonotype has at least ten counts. The CDR3 DNA is TGCAGTGCTAGTCCCCTACAGGACATGAACACTGAAGCTTTCTTT. This gives the protein CSASPLQDMNTEAFF. J is TRBJ1-1 and V is TRBV20-1, with a tentative D call TRBD1 (5 bases). The V gene lost 3 bases and the J gene lost 0 bases, with 14 bases spanning the gap. The CDR3 runs 15 residues. Germline values: CDR1 DFQATT, CDR2 SNEGSKA (reference sequence).